Below, 2 T cell receptor beta chains from the same sample are listed, as sequenced in a study of regulatory T cells in long-lasting Graves disease. Sequencing libraries for TCR beta were prepared with iRepertoire HTBI primers and Arm-PCR of CDR3 regions. A single record per CDR3 protein comes from TCRdb applying MiXCR to the multiplex PCR reads. Of about 460,000 distinct CDR3 sequences listed, around 15% are singletons. The time point here: newly diagnosed GD, antithyroid drugs for less than 3 months. Isolated PBMC RNA provided the starting material for the TCR library. The same data also contributed to another study, on T cells in Graves' hyperthyroidism and ophthalmopathy.

Sample: peripheral blood mononuclear cells (PBMCs), taken at new diagnosis, from a patient treated with antithyroid drugs. These TCRs come from a woman aged 45-65 years with Graves disease.

The genes are TRBV19 and TRBJ1-5, with D perhaps TRBD1 (5 bases). The CDR3 spans 14 residues. V was clipped by 3 bases and J by 3 bases, with 9 bases between them. The germline V gene encodes CDR1 LNHDA and CDR2 SQIVND (reference sequence). CDR3 residues: CASSIWDSNQPQHF. For the CDR3, the DNA is TGTGCCAGTAGTATCTGGGACTCCAATCAGCCCCAGCATTTT. Variable domain in full (rest from reference TRBV19 and TRBJ1-5): DGGITQSPKYLFRKEGQNVTLSCEQNLNHDAMYWYRQDPGQGLRLIYYSQIVNDFQKGDIAEGYSVSREKKESFPLTVTSAQKNPTAFYLCASSIWDSNQPQHFGDGTRLSIL.

This clonotype has more than one count but fewer than ten. The gene calls are TRBV7-2 and TRBJ2-3; 7 bases match TRBD1. The CDR3 spans 16 residues. With 1 base clipped from V and 4 bases from J, the junction kept 8 bases outside the gene matches. The germline V gene has CDR1 SGHTA and CDR2 FQGNSA. The CDR3 DNA reads as TGTGCCAGCAGCTTAGGACAGGGCGGTGGGTCAGATACGCAGTATTTT. Its translation is CASSLGQGGGSDTQYF.